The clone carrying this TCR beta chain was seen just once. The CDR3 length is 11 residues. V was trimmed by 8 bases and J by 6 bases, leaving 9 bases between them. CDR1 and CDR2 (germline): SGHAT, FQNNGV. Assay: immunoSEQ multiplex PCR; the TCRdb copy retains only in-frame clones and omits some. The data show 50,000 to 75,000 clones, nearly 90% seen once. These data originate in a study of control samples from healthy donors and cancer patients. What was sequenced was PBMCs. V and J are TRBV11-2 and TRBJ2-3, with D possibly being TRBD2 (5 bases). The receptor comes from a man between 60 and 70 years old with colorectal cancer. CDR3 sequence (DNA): TGTGCCAGCGGACCGGGGGATACGCAGTATTTT. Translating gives CASGPGDTQYF. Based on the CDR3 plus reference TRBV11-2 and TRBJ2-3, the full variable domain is EAGVAQSPRYKIIEKRQSVAFWCNPISGHATLYWYQQILGQGPKLLIQFQNNGVVDDSQLPKDRFSAERLKGVDSTLKIQPAKLEDSAVYLCASGPGDTQYFGPGTRLTVL.